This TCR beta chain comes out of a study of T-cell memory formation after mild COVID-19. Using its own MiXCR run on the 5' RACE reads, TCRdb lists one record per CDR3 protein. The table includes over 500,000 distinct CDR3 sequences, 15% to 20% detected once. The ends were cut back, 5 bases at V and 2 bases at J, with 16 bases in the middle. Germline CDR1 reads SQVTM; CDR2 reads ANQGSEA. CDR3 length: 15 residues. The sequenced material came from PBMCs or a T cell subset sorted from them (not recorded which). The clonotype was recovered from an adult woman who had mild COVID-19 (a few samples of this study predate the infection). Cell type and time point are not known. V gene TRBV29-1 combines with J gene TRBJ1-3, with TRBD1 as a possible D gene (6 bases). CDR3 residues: CSVTPYRDPGNTIYF. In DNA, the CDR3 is TGCAGCGTTACCCCTTACAGGGACCCTGGAAACACCATATATTTT.